This T cell receptor (beta chain) originates from a study of blood T cell repertoires in COVID-19. The wider study: Sources were T cells, B-cell-depleted T cells, or PBMCs; the material itself was cDNA or gDNA.

Per the study methods: Estimation of nucleated cell counts was performed using reference gene primer amplification. TCRdb keeps only in-frame clones here, not all; method: immunoSEQ multiplex PCR. Clone size and V and J calls were adopted from that table, with D and trimming inferred from the DNA. The sample carries about 280,000 clones, 70% to 90% recorded once. This clonotype was obtained from a woman in her 40s who had recovered from COVID-19. The sequencing sample was made of PBMCs or T cells enriched from blood (not recorded which).

The CDR3 bases are TGTGCCAGCAGCTTTCGTCAGGTTAATTCACCCCTCCACTTT. This codes for CASSFRQVNSPLHF. V is TRBV7-8 and J is TRBJ1-6; D uncertain. Trimming removed 3 bases at V and 6 bases at J, with 9 bases between. The CDR3 has 14 amino acids. CDR1 and CDR2 (germline): SGHVS, FQNEAQ.